These 29 T cell receptor beta chains were all obtained from the same sample, sequenced in a study of blood T cells in healthy people across ages (dated by TCRdb to about 2015). Receptor libraries were prepared by 5' RACE. The instrument was an Illumina HiSeq 2500. A second PCR of about 7 to 12 cycles was run with a J-beta primer mix and a sample-barcoded 5' primer. TCRdb took the public reads, trimmed them with fastp at Q25, ran MiXCR for clone calling and kept in-frame beta chains. Rows with one shared CDR3 protein collapse into an entry with the most common genes and DNA. The sample table contains hundreds of thousands of distinct CDR3 sequences; only one count was recorded for over 45% of them. Under 35% of the sample is taken by the ten largest. Sample: blood. Receptor source: an older woman in good health.

The chain has TRBV7-2 and TRBJ2-3; tentative D call: TRBD1 (5 bases). Germline loops: CDR1 SGHTA, CDR2 FQGNSA. The CDR3 runs 14 residues. Trimming stripped 1 base from V and 7 bases from J, with 12 bases between. CDR3 protein: CASSLVRVSNTQYF. In DNA, the CDR3 is TGTGCCAGCAGCTTAGTCAGGGTTTCGAATACGCAGTATTTT.

As to this clonotype: Just one base apart from a much larger clone, this may be a read error. The V and J genes are TRBV20-1 and TRBJ2-1; 7 bases agree with TRBD2. Per germline, CDR1 DFQATT and CDR2 SNEGSKA (reference sequence). The V gene end was trimmed by 3 bases and the J gene end by 10 bases; junction bases not matched to a gene: 12. The CDR3 length is 14 residues. The CDR3 DNA is TGCAGTGCTAGCCCTAGCGGAAATACCTACGAGCAGTTCTTC. Its translation is CSASPSGNTYEQFF.

This clonotype occurred a few times. The chain recombines TRBV10-3 with TRBJ2-7; D gene ambiguous. Trimming removed 5 bases at V and 7 bases at J, with 18 bases between. The CDR3 covers 14 residues. Germline assignment: CDR1 ENHRY and CDR2 SYGVKD. CDR3 sequence: CAISKTILANEQYF. The CDR3 nucleotides are TGTGCCATCAGTAAGACAATCCTGGCCAATGAGCAGTACTTC.

This chain joins TRBV6-6 and TRBJ2-1, with 7 bases aligning to TRBD1. The CDR3 is made up of 16 amino acids. J was trimmed by 9 bases and V by 6 bases; bases with no gene match: 17. Germline V gives CDR1 MNHNY, CDR2 SVGAGI (reference sequence). The CDR3 coding sequence is TGTGCCAGCAGCTTCCGAGACAGGGACGGGGTCATTGAGCAGTTCTTC. Amino acid sequence: CASSFRDRDGVIEQFF.

The V and J genes are TRBV4-1 and TRBJ1-6, with 7 bases lining up with TRBD1. V lost 4 bases to trimming and J lost 8 bases; unmatched junction nucleotides: 8. Germline V gene sequence: CDR1 MGHRA, CDR2 YSYEKL. CDR3 length equals 15 residues. CDR3 loop: CASSPDNRGDSPLHF. The CDR3 DNA is TGCGCCAGCAGCCCAGATAACAGGGGTGATTCACCCCTCCACTTT.

This clonotype was counted between two and nine times. This chain joins TRBV27 and TRBJ2-7; weak D call: TRBD1 (5 bases). V was clipped by 3 bases and J by 3 bases, with 18 bases between them. The CDR3 has 16 residues. Germline V gene sequence: CDR1 MNHEY, CDR2 SMNVEV (reference sequence). The CDR3 nucleotides are TGTGCCAGCAGTTTTAGTTTGTCCAGGGCAATCTACGAGCAGTACTTC. This translates into CASSFSLSRAIYEQYF.

This clonotype has a handful of counts. The chain employs TRBV20-1 and TRBJ2-3; the D call may be TRBD1 or TRBD2 (5 bases each). The CDR3 contains 15 residues. Germline V lookup: CDR1 DFQATT, CDR2 SNEGSKA (reference sequence). V lost 5 bases and J lost 7, with 22 bases in between. Here the CDR3 DNA reads TGCAGTGCTCCAGTTCCGGGACCCGCGGTGCATACGCAGTATTTT. Residues: CSAPVPGPAVHTQYF.

The chain carries TRBV7-2 and TRBJ1-1; tentative D call: TRBD1 (5 bases). Germline V gives CDR1 SGHTA, CDR2 FQGNSA. This CDR3 comprises 15 residues. The V end was cut by 1 base, the J end by 0 bases, with 9 bases between. The CDR3 bases are TGTGCCAGCAGCTTAGGGGGCTTAATGAACACTGAAGCTTTCTTT. Its translation: CASSLGGLMNTEAFF.

This chain connects TRBV20-1 to TRBJ2-7; D remains ambiguous. Trimming cost V 6 bases and J 2 bases, with 11 bases left between them. The CDR3 is 12 amino acids. Germline V gene data show CDR1 as DFQATT and CDR2 as SNEGSKA (reference sequence). CDR3 nucleotide sequence: TGCAGTGCCCCGGACCGGACCTACGAGCAGTACTTC. Amino acid sequence: CSAPDRTYEQYF.

The chain links TRBV5-1 to TRBJ1-1; 10 positions agree with TRBD1. The CDR3 contains 14 residues. V shed 2 bases and J 6 bases; nucleotides not matched to a gene: 4. Germline lookup yields CDR1 SGHRS and CDR2 YFSETQ. The CDR3 loop is CASSFWGQGSEAFF. The CDR3 DNA reads TGCGCCAGCAGCTTCTGGGGACAGGGGTCTGAAGCTTTCTTT.

The gene calls are TRBV6-2 or TRBV6-3 and TRBJ2-7, with 11 bases aligning to TRBD2. CDR1 and CDR2 from the germline V gene are MNHEY and SVGEGT. The CDR3 runs 16 residues. V lost 10 bases to trimming and J lost 0 bases; unmatched junction nucleotides: 11. CDR3 nucleotides: TGTGCCACCGGGGCTAGCGGGAGGCTGGGCTCCTACGAGCAGTACTTC. This gives the protein CATGASGRLGSYEQYF.

In this sample, this clonotype turned up a few times. The CDR3 loop is CASSPPKGNEQFF. The CDR3 region has the DNA TGTGCCAGCTCACCCCCAAAGGGGAATGAGCAGTTCTTC. The chain links TRBV18 to TRBJ2-1; D perhaps matches TRBD1 (5 bases). The germline V and J ends were trimmed by 3 bases and 7 bases, with 10 bases remaining between them. In germline, CDR1 is KGHSH, CDR2 LQKENI. The CDR3 loop spans 13 amino acids.

The CDR3 region is CASLRVAGGHPYNEQFF. In nucleotides, the CDR3 is TGTGCCTCCCTCCGAGTAGCGGGAGGGCACCCCTACAATGAGCAGTTCTTC. The gene calls are TRBV10-3 and TRBJ2-1, with TRBD2 matching over 11 bases. V was pared by 11 bases and J by 2 bases, with 14 bases of the junction left unmatched. Per the germline V gene, CDR1 is ENHRY and CDR2 is SYGVKD. The CDR3 loop spans 17 amino acids.

The chain joins TRBV30 to TRBJ1-2; maybe TRBD1 (5 bases). Looked up from germline, CDR1 is GTSNPN and CDR2 is SVGIG (reference sequence). V lost 4 bases and J lost 8, with 17 bases in between. There are 13 residues in the CDR3. CDR3 sequence (DNA): TGTGCCTGGATATCTAAGGGGTTGTACGGCTACACCTTC. It codes for CAWISKGLYGYTF.

The CDR3 DNA follows: TGCGCCAGCAGCCAAGATGGGGGTCCGGGGGAGCTGTTTTTT. This sequence encodes CASSQDGGPGELFF. V and J are TRBV4-1 and TRBJ2-2, with D perhaps matching TRBD1 or TRBD2 (5 bases each). Trimming stripped 0 bases from V and 8 bases from J, with 10 bases between. CDR3 length: 14 amino acids. CDR1 is MGHRA, CDR2 YSYEKL, per germline.

With respect to this clonotype: Germline is not matched at one junction end, which may reflect a read error. Here the CDR3 reads CASSHSDRLDYGYTF. The CDR3 bases are TGTGCCAGCAGTCACTCAGACAGATTAGACTATGGCTACACCTTC. The chain carries TRBV6-5 and TRBJ1-2; TRBD1 might be the D (5 bases). The CDR3 runs 15 residues. In germline, CDR1 is MNHEY, CDR2 SVGAGI.

The chain couples TRBV7-9 to TRBJ1-4, with 10 bases fitting TRBD1. Germline V CDR1 and CDR2: SEHNR, FQNEAQ (reference sequence). J lost 3 bases, V lost 5 bases, and 3 bases had no gene match. The CDR3 extends over 15 amino acids. CDR3: CASSPGQGANEKLFF. CDR3 nucleotide sequence: TGTGCCAGCAGCCCCGGACAGGGGGCTAATGAAAAACTGTTTTTT.

The chain links TRBV11-2 to TRBJ1-6; D remains unclear. Trimming removed 4 bases at V and 7 bases at J, with 8 bases between. Germline V gene sequence: CDR1 SGHAT, CDR2 FQNNGV. The CDR3 totals 13 residues. The DNA for the CDR3 is TGTGCCAGCAGCTCCCAGTCCAATTCACCCCTCCACTTT. It yields the protein CASSSQSNSPLHF.

The chain uses TRBV4-2 and TRBJ1-1, with no clear D. There are 12 residues in the CDR3. The germline V and J ends were trimmed by 2 bases and 7 bases, with 8 bases remaining between them. Germline CDR1 is LGHNA and CDR2 is YNFKEQ. The CDR3 DNA sequence: TGTGCCAGCAGCCAACCGGACGGTGAAGCTTTCTTT. Translated: CASSQPDGEAFF.

V gene TRBV20-1 combines with J gene TRBJ1-5; D remains unclear. Trimming pared 6 bases from V and 2 bases from J, leaving 23 bases between. The CDR3 covers 17 residues. The germline V gene has CDR1 DFQATT and CDR2 SNEGSKA (reference sequence). CDR3 DNA: TGCAGTGCCACTCCCTCGGGAGGCAGTGAGGGCAATCAGCCCCAGCATTTT. Its translation: CSATPSGGSEGNQPQHF.

The V gene is TRBV20-1, the J gene TRBJ2-7; TRBD1 matches at 8 bases. Trimming cost V 0 bases and J 4 bases; bases outside gene matches: 17. In germline, CDR1 is DFQATT, CDR2 SNEGSKA (reference sequence). The CDR3 extends over 18 amino acids. CDR3 DNA sequence: TGCAGTGCTAGAGAGCGGGCAGGGGGCACCGGGATCCTATACGAGCAGTACTTC. Protein product: CSARERAGGTGILYEQYF.

This chain joins TRBV5-5 and TRBJ2-4; 8 bases match TRBD2. Germline CDR1 SGHKS, CDR2 YYEKEE (reference sequence). There are 14 residues in the CDR3. With 3 bases clipped from V and 1 base from J, the junction kept 0 bases outside the gene matches. The CDR3 loop reads CASSSGGAKNIQYF. DNA of the CDR3: TGTGCCAGCAGCTCGGGGGGGGCCAAAAACATTCAGTACTTC.

In its sample, this clonotype was seen a few times. The V and J genes are TRBV25-1 and TRBJ1-2; D is uncertain. Germline V gene data show CDR1 as MGHDK and CDR2 as SYGVNS. The CDR3 is 11 residues long. V lost 8 bases to trimming and J lost 8 bases, with 12 bases between them. CDR3 sequence reads: CASLASTGYTF. CDR3 DNA sequence: TGTGCCAGCCTGGCCTCTACCGGCTACACCTTC.

This clonotype occurred a few times. This sequence joins TRBV20-1 and TRBJ2-7, with 9 bases lining up with TRBD2. Germline lookup yields CDR1 DFQATT and CDR2 SNEGSKA (reference sequence). The CDR3 runs 16 residues. Trimming took 0 bases from V and 5 from J; bases not matched to a gene: 11. CDR3 nucleotides: TGCAGTGCTAGAGATCCCCGGGAAGCGGGAGGACACGAGCAGTACTTC. Encoded protein: CSARDPREAGGHEQYF.

Only a few counts were recorded for this clonotype. CDR3 DNA sequence: TGTGCCAGCAGCTTATTCGGTCAAAACCAAGAGACCCAGTACTTC. As protein: CASSLFGQNQETQYF. V and J are TRBV7-2 and TRBJ2-5; D not certain. Germline CDR1 reads SGHTA; CDR2 reads FQGNSA. The CDR3 totals 15 residues. V lost 2 bases and J lost 0, with 10 bases in between.

The chain combines TRBV12-3 or TRBV12-4 with TRBJ1-2; the match to TRBD1 covers 10 bases. With V trimmed by 6 bases and J by 8 bases, 6 bases remained unmatched. CDR3 length equals 13 residues. CDR3 in DNA: TGTGCCAGCAGCTCGGGGACAGGGGACGGCTACACCTTC. It encodes CASSSGTGDGYTF.

The chain employs TRBV20-1 and TRBJ2-7; D may be TRBD1 (6 bases). Germline CDR1 reads DFQATT; CDR2 reads SNEGSKA (reference sequence). Deletions cut 1 base from V and 2 bases from J, with 12 bases between. The CDR3 runs 14 residues. CDR3 residues: CSARVLGAPYEQYF. The CDR3 DNA follows: TGCAGTGCTAGAGTTTTGGGGGCCCCCTACGAGCAGTACTTC.

This chain uses TRBV20-1 with TRBJ2-5; 10 positions match TRBD2. The CDR3 has 16 amino acids. V lost 3 bases to trimming and J lost 11 bases; unmatched junction nucleotides: 18. Germline V gives CDR1 DFQATT, CDR2 SNEGSKA (reference sequence). The CDR3 loop is CSARDPRLAGSMEQYF. The CDR3 nucleotides are TGCAGTGCTAGGGACCCAAGACTAGCGGGTTCGATGGAGCAGTACTTC.

This sequence joins TRBV20-1 and TRBJ1-2; D is unresolved. This CDR3 region has 14 residues. Trimming removed 5 bases at V and 4 bases at J, with 17 bases between. CDR1 is DFQATT and CDR2 is SNEGSKA in the germline V gene (reference sequence). CDR3 sequence: CSAPDHPSVYGYTF. In DNA form, the CDR3 reads TGCAGTGCTCCCGACCACCCCAGCGTCTATGGCTACACCTTC.